The 8 T cell receptor beta chains given below trace back to one sample, sequenced in a study of shared clonotypes between healthy human individuals. The naive CD8 subset, CD45RO-negative cells positively selected for CCR7, excluded terminally differentiated effector memory CD45RA+ cells. This table comes from immunoSEQ multiplex PCR, and its TCRdb copy is limited to in-frame clones, with some not included. The sample has approximately 650,000 clones, just under 97% seen once. Sequencing was carried out using naive CD8+ T cells sorted from blood. These receptors all stem from a woman in her 30s in good health.

The chain employs TRBV7-9 and TRBJ2-5, with D unclear. Germline CDR1 SEHNR, CDR2 FQNEAQ (reference sequence). V dropped 7 bases and J dropped 2 bases, with 14 bases sitting between them. The CDR3 contains 14 residues. The CDR3, as DNA: TGTGCCAGCACCAAGTTGGACGGGCAAGAGACCCAGTACTTC. Residues: CASTKLDGQETQYF.

V gene TRBV11-2 combines with J gene TRBJ1-2; 7 bases are a match to TRBD1. Germline V CDR1 and CDR2: SGHAT, FQNNGV. This CDR3 is 15 amino acids long. V was clipped by 4 bases and J by 4 bases; unmatched bases: 9. This CDR3 reads CASSSWTGAGYGYTF. CDR3 sequence (DNA): TGTGCCAGCAGCTCTTGGACAGGAGCGGGCTATGGCTACACCTTC.

The V and J genes are TRBV28 and TRBJ2-1; no definite D call. Germline loops: CDR1 MDHEN, CDR2 SYDVKM. The V end was cut by 6 bases, the J end by 10 bases, with 16 bases between. The CDR3 extends over 13 amino acids. The CDR3 protein is CASSPPARAEQFF. The CDR3 DNA is TGTGCCAGCAGCCCACCCGCTAGGGCGGAGCAGTTCTTC.

The rearrangement uses TRBV27 and TRBJ2-3, with a weak D call TRBD2 (7 bases). CDR3 length equals 15 residues. The ends were cut back, 6 bases at V and 4 bases at J, with 17 bases in the middle. The germline V gene encodes CDR1 MNHEY and CDR2 SMNVEV (reference sequence). This CDR3 reads CASSPSWGGSDTQYF. Written as DNA, the CDR3 is TGTGCCAGCAGCCCGAGCTGGGGGGGCTCAGATACGCAGTATTTT.

The V and J genes are TRBV6-5 and TRBJ2-2; the match to TRBD1 covers 8 bases. The germline V gene has CDR1 MNHEY and CDR2 SVGAGI. Losses at the gene ends were 2 bases for V and 6 bases for J; bases not matched to a gene: 5. The CDR3 has 15 amino acids. As DNA, the CDR3 is TGTGCCAGCAGTTACGAAGCAGGGGGCTCCGGGGAGCTGTTTTTT. Its protein product is CASSYEAGGSGELFF.

The V and J genes are TRBV5-6 and TRBJ1-1; 7 nucleotides align to TRBD1. Germline V CDR1 and CDR2: SGHDT, YYEEEE. V gave up 6 bases and J gave up 2 bases; unmatched junction bases: 4. This CDR3 contains 13 residues. This CDR3 reads CASTRQGNTEAFF. CDR3 nucleotide sequence: TGTGCCAGCACCAGACAGGGTAACACTGAAGCTTTCTTT.

The chain recombines TRBV28 with TRBJ2-7, with D possibly TRBD2 on 6 matching bases. This CDR3 is 13 amino acids long. Germline lookup yields CDR1 MDHEN and CDR2 SYDVKM. V was shortened by 7 bases and J by 2 bases, with 12 bases between the two germline ends. CDR3 DNA sequence: TGTGCCAGCACAGGGACTTATACCTACGAGCAGTACTTC. Translation: CASTGTYTYEQYF.

The rearrangement joins TRBV4-1 to TRBJ2-3; 10 bases agree with TRBD1. With 2 bases clipped from V and 4 bases from J, the junction kept 12 bases outside the gene matches. Per the germline V gene, CDR1 is MGHRA and CDR2 is YSYEKL. The CDR3 runs 18 residues. This CDR3 reads CASSQSFRDRGPADTQYF. The CDR3 DNA follows: TGCGCCAGCAGCCAATCATTCCGGGACAGGGGACCGGCAGATACGCAGTATTTT.